This T cell receptor beta chain was sequenced in a study of blood T cell repertoires in COVID-19. About the research overall: T cells, B-cell-depleted T cells, or PBMCs supplied cDNA or gDNA.

Per the authors' pipeline: Cell counts per sample came from amplifying reference gene primers. This table comes from immunoSEQ multiplex PCR, and its TCRdb copy is limited to in-frame clones, with some not included. V, J and clone size are taken as reported in that table, and D and trimming were inferred from the DNA itself. The table lists some 290,000 clones, roughly 91% of them singletons. Germline-derived CDR1 and CDR2 are MNHEY and SMNVEV (reference sequence). With 6 bases clipped from V and 4 bases from J, the junction kept 6 bases outside the gene matches. CDR3 length equals 16 residues. The study counted Cohort 3 donors as recovered given two negative PCRs, clearance, or symptom resolution.

The rearrangement uses TRBV27 and TRBJ2-3, with 14 positions matching TRBD2. The sequenced material came from PBMCs or T cells enriched from blood (not recorded which). The clonotype was recovered from a woman aged 25 to 45 who had recovered from COVID-19. CDR3 nucleotides: TGTGCCAGCAGGCGACTAGCGGGAGGGCCCCCAGATACGCAGTATTTT. Translated: CASRRLAGGPPDTQYF.